The rows below give T cell receptor beta chains drawn from one sample of a study of T cell responses to AZD1222 COVID-19 vaccine. Profiled with immunoSEQ multiplex PCR; TCRdb holds only in-frame clones, not every one. The table has approximately 100,000 clones, roughly 85% seen once. Specimen: peripheral blood, collected 28 days after the second AZD1222 dose. The receptors here all came from an adult who received the AZD1222 COVID-19 vaccine. Each CDR3 is given without its conserved first and last residue. Where a row states a size, it is once, few, many or the class of an expanded clone; other rows omit it.

>11|TRBV2|few|TRBJ2-3
ASSGQGLDTQY
>9|TRBV6-5|.|TRBJ1-2
ASDRTHGYT
>10|TRBV30|.|TRBJ1-2
AWSVEGSGYT
>14|TRBV11-2|.|TRBJ2-5
ASSLDGGTVKETQY
>13|TRBV6-5|.|TRBJ1-5
ASRSHSISNQPQH
>14|TRBV7-3|.|TRBJ2-1
ASSSQGLAGKNEQF
>13|TRBV13|.|TRBJ2-5
ASSYGAGGGETQY
>18|TRBV4-3|.|TRBJ2-5
ASSLNLAASGRVYQETQY
>13|TRBV6-2/TRBV6-3|.|TRBJ2-3
ASSRTSLSTDTQY
>13|TRBV5-1|.|TRBJ1-6
ASSLSTGQNSPLH
>13|TRBV5-6|.|TRBJ2-1
ASSFSSGGSNEQF
>14|TRBV10-3|once|TRBJ1-4
AISDPPGQGHEKLF
>11|TRBV6-4|once|TRBJ2-1
ASSAQGGDEQF
>9|TRBV10-2|.|TRBJ2-1
ASSVTYEQF
>12|TRBV7-2|.|TRBJ2-7
ASSLWDLPDEQY
>12|TRBV6-2/TRBV6-3|.|TRBJ2-1
ASSQGGLYNEQF
>13|TRBV28|few|TRBJ2-5
ASSPRSAGLETQY
>11|TRBV12-3/TRBV12-4|few|TRBJ1-5
ASGTGRNQPQH
>14|TRBV29-1|.|TRBJ2-7
SVEVPGTQKLDEQY
>11|TRBV6-4|.|TRBJ2-3
ASSPSVLDTQY
>14|TRBV5-1|.|TRBJ2-2
ASSLGLASNTGELF
>13|TRBV30|.|TRBJ1-2
AWRYTGPGNYGYT
>13|TRBV19|.|TRBJ1-5
ASSIPGQGGQPQH
>11|TRBV6-5|once|TRBJ1-1
ASSPRWGTEAF
>10|TRBV29-1|.|TRBJ1-1
SVNLGRSEAF
>13|TRBV18|.|TRBJ2-2
ASSPLAENTGELF
>12|TRBV7-9|.|TRBJ1-2
ASSGTGVYDGYT
>12|TRBV3-1/TRBV3-2|.|TRBJ2-7
ASSQWDRGLEQY
>11|TRBV4-1|.|TRBJ1-4
ASRGFGAEKLF
>14|TRBV27|.|TRBJ2-1
ASSFEGAQSYNEQF
>17|TRBV4-1|.|TRBJ2-2
ASSQRGGGVRSNTGELF
>16|TRBV28|.|TRBJ2-7
ASSYTLTLAGISYEQY
>12|TRBV3-1/TRBV3-2|.|TRBJ1-2
ASSMRDITQNNT
>13|TRBV9|.|TRBJ2-7
ASCAGAKSSYEQY
>13|TRBV6-6|.|TRBJ2-3
ASSSAGTSGGPQY
>12|TRBV5-1|.|TRBJ2-3
ASSLRSGGDTQY
>13|TRBV24-1|.|TRBJ2-2
ATSALAGVGGELF
>13|TRBV28|.|TRBJ2-7
ASSLSTASSYEQY
>13|TRBV2|.|TRBJ1-6
ASSERRQAISPLH
>13|TRBV2|once|TRBJ2-5
ASRRQGAGQETQY
>13|TRBV30|.|TRBJ2-5
AWSSVGGPEETQY
>11|TRBV5-1|.|TRBJ2-1
ASNWGSYNEQF
>13|TRBV10-1|.|TRBJ2-3
ASSESGRSADTQY
>15|TRBV27|.|TRBJ2-5
ASSPPPGLAGLETQY
>13|TRBV5-3|few|TRBJ1-1
ARSGLRTTGTEAF
>14|TRBV3-1/TRBV3-2|.|TRBJ2-3
ASSQRGGISTDTQY
>11|TRBV6-5|once|TRBJ2-7
ASSYSRAYEQY
>13|TRBV19|.|TRBJ2-7
ASSIATSGPYEQY
>14|TRBV7-6|.|TRBJ2-2
ASSPGTARGTGELF
>13|TRBV5-1|.|TRBJ2-1
ASSSWVGSYNEQF
>15|TRBV7-9|.|TRBJ2-2
ASSPDRGGWETGELF
>12|TRBV28|.|TRBJ1-2
ASRTSHGMRGYT
>12|TRBV5-4|.|TRBJ2-7
ASTRAGGKYEQY
>15|TRBV21-1|.|TRBJ2-7
ASSFVGEGQGGYEQY
>10|TRBV19|.|TRBJ2-7
ASSIPGYEQY
>14|TRBV5-1|.|TRBJ2-5
ASSGGRGIPQETQY
>19|TRBV24-1|.|TRBJ1-1
ATSVVEDRGPLRYMNTEAF
>13|TRBV11-1|.|TRBJ2-1
ASTIDLVSYNEQF
>12|TRBV10-3|.|TRBJ2-7
AISPAGASYEQY